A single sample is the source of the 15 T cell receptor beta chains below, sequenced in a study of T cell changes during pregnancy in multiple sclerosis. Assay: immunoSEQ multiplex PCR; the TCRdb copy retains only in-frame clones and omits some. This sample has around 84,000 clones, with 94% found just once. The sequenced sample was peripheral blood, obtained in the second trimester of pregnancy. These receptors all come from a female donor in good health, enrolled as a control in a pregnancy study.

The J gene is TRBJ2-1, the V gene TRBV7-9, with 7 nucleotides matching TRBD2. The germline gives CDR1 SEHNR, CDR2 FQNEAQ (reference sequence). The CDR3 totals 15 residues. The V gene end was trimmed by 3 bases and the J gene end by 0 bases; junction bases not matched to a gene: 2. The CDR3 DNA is TGTGCCAGCAGCTTTGCGGGAGACTCCTACAATGAGCAGTTCTTC. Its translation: CASSFAGDSYNEQFF.

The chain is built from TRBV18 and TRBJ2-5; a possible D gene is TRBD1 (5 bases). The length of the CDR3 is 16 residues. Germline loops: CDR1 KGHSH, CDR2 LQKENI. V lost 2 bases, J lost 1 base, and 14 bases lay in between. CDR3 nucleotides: TGTGCCAGCTCACCAGGGGCGGCAGCCACCCAAGAGACCCAGTACTTC. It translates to CASSPGAAATQETQYF.

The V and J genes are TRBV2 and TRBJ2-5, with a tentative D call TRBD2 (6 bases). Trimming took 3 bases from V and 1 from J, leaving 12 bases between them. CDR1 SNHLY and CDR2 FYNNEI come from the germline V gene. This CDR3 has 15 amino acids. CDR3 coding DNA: TGTGCCAGCAGTGAGGGGCGGGGTACCCAAGAGACCCAGTACTTC. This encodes CASSEGRGTQETQYF.

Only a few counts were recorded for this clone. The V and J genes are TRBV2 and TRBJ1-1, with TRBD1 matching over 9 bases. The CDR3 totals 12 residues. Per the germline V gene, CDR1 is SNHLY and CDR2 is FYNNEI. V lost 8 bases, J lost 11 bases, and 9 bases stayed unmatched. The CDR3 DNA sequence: TGTGCCAGCCAATCCCGGACAGGGGTCGCTTTCTTT. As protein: CASQSRTGVAFF.

This CDR3 is CASSFTSGLYEQYF. In nucleotides, the CDR3 is TGTGCCAGCAGCTTCACTAGCGGGCTCTACGAGCAGTACTTC. The chain is built from TRBV7-2 and TRBJ2-7, with 9 bases fitting TRBD2. The CDR3 loop spans 14 amino acids. The ends lost 3 bases at V and 3 bases at J; junction bases unmatched: 3. Germline V gene lookup returns CDR1 SGHTA and CDR2 FQGNSA.

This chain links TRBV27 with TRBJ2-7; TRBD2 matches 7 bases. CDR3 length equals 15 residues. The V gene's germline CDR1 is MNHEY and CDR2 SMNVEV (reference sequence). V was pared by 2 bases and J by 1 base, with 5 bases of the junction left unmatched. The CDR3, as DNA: TGTGCCAGCAGTTTAAGGAGCGGGGCGTCCTACGAGCAGTACTTC. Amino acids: CASSLRSGASYEQYF.

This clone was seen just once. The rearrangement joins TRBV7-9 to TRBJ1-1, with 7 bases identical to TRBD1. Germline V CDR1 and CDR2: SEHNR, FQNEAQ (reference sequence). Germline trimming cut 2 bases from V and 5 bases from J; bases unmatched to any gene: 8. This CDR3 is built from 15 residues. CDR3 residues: CASSLKGQNETEAFF. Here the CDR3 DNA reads TGTGCCAGCAGCTTAAAGGGACAGAATGAGACTGAAGCTTTCTTT.

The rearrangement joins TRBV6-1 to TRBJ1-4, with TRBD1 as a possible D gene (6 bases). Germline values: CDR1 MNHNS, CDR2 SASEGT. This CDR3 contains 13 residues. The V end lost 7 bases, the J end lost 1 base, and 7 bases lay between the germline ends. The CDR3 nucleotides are TGTGCCAGCAACAGGGTAACTAATGAAAAACTGTTTTTT. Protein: CASNRVTNEKLFF.

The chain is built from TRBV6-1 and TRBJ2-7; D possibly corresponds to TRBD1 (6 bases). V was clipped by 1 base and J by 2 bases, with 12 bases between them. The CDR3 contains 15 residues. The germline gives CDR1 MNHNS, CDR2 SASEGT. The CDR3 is CASSEGPGVTYEQYF. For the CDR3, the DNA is TGTGCCAGCAGTGAAGGTCCAGGGGTCACCTACGAGCAGTACTTC.

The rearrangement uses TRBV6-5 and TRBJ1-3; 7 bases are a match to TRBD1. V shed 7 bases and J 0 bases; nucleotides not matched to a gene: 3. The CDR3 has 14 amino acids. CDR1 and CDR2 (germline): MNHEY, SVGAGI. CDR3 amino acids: CASIRDSSGNTIYF. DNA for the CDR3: TGTGCCAGCATTAGGGACAGCTCTGGAAACACCATATATTTT.

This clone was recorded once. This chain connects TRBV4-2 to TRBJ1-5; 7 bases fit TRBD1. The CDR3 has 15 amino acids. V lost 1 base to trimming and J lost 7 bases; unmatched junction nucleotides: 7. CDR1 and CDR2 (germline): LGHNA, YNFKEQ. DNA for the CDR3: TGTGCCAGCAGCCAAGCGGGGCAGGGGGGACAGCCCCAGCATTTT. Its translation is CASSQAGQGGQPQHF.

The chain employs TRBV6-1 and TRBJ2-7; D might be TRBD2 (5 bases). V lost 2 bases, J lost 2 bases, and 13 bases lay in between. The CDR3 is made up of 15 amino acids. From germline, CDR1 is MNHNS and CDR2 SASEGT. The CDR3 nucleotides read TGTGCCAGCAGTGAATCCGGTAGCGACACCTACGAGCAGTACTTC. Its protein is CASSESGSDTYEQYF.

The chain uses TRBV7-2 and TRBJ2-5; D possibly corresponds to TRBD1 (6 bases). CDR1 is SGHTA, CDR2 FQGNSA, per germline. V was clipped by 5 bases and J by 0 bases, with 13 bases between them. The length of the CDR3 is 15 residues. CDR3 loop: CASSPRRTDQETQYF. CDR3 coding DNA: TGTGCCAGCAGCCCGCGGCGGACAGACCAAGAGACCCAGTACTTC.

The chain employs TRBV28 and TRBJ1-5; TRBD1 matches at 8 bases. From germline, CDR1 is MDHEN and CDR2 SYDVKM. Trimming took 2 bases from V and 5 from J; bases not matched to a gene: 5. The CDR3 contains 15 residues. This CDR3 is CASSLPDRDDQPQHF. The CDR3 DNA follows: TGTGCCAGCAGTTTACCGGACAGGGACGATCAGCCCCAGCATTTT. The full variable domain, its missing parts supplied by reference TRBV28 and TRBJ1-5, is DVKVTQSSRYLVKRTGEKVFLECVQDMDHENMFWYRQDPGLGLRLIYFSYDVKMKEKGDIPEGYSVSREKKERFSLILESASTNQTSMYLCASSLPDRDDQPQHFGDGTRLSIL.

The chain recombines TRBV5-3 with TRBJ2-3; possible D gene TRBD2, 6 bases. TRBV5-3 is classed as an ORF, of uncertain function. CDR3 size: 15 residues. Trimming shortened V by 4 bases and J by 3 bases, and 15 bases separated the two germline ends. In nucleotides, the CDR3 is TGTGCCAGAAGCCCCTTAGCGGTTCGAACAGATACGCAGTATTTT. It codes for CARSPLAVRTDTQYF.